These 21 T cell receptor beta chains originate from one sample sequenced in a study of T cells in Graves' hyperthyroidism and ophthalmopathy (dated by TCRdb to between 2017 and 2020). Preparation of the library involved multiplex PCR. The sequencing machine was an Illumina HiSeq 2000. The TCR beta CDR3 regions were amplified from the RNA transcripts. A first-round RT-PCR of the TCR CDR3 used the HTBI primer set with the Qiagen OneStep RT-PCR kit. The public reads were quality trimmed at Q25 with fastp and then assembled into clones with MiXCR by TCRdb, keeping productive beta chains. CDR3 protein duplicates are merged, each entry listing the most common genes and DNA. Counted in this sample were about 360,000 distinct CDR3 sequences; roughly an eighth of them appeared once. The ten largest account for 9% to 9.5% of the sample. Specimen: blood. Source of these receptors: a woman aged 18-35 years with Graves' hyperthyroidism.

The table lists this clonotype with many counts. The chain couples TRBV7-2 to TRBJ2-3; the D gene is possibly TRBD1 (5 bases). The germline V gene encodes CDR1 SGHTA and CDR2 FQGNSA. This CDR3 spans 17 amino acids. V lost 4 bases, J lost 0 bases, and 17 bases lay in between. Here the CDR3 reads CASSSWTISGSTDTQYF. The CDR3 DNA reads as TGTGCCAGCAGCTCGTGGACCATATCAGGGAGCACAGATACGCAGTATTTT.

This clonotype was recorded many times. This chain uses TRBV28 with TRBJ1-4; no reliable D call. The CDR3 spans 15 residues. V shed 3 bases and J shed 4 bases, with 12 bases lying between them. CDR1 is MDHEN and CDR2 is SYDVKM in the germline V gene. CDR3 loop: CASSFYVKDNEKLFF. The CDR3 coding sequence is TGTGCCAGCAGTTTTTATGTGAAAGATAATGAAAAACTGTTTTTT. The complete variable domain, with remaining parts taken from reference TRBV28 and TRBJ1-4, reads DVKVTQSSRYLVKRTGEKVFLECVQDMDHENMFWYRQDPGLGLRLIYFSYDVKMKEKGDIPEGYSVSREKKERFSLILESASTNQTSMYLCASSFYVKDNEKLFFGSGTQLSVL.

This sequence joins TRBV10-3 and TRBJ2-1, with TRBD2 identical over 10 bases. V dropped 8 bases and J dropped 7; count of bases not matched to a gene: 20. The CDR3 totals 18 residues. Germline CDR1 ENHRY, CDR2 SYGVKD. Written as DNA, the CDR3 is TGTGCCATCGGGGGCCCGACGGGGGAGCGGGAGGGCCTGAATGAGCAGTTCTTC. Its translation: CAIGGPTGEREGLNEQFF.

This sequence joins TRBV3-1 and TRBJ2-7; TRBD1 matches 12 bases. Unmatched junction bases numbered 6, after V lost 3 bases and J lost 6 bases. Germline CDR1 reads LGHDT; CDR2 reads YNNKEL (reference sequence). The CDR3 extends over 15 amino acids. The DNA for the CDR3 is TGTGCCAGCAGCCAGGCCGGGACAGGGGGCTTCGAGCAGTACTTC. Its protein is CASSQAGTGGFEQYF.

Ten or more counts support this clonotype. This sequence joins TRBV2 and TRBJ1-4, with D uncertain. CDR1 is SNHLY and CDR2 is FYNNEI in the germline V gene. This CDR3 contains 15 residues. Trimming took off 4 bases at V and 0 bases at J, with 9 bases between the two ends. The CDR3 DNA reads TGTGCCAGCAGTGTACTCCTTGCAACTAATGAAAAACTGTTTTTT. This gives the protein CASSVLLATNEKLFF.

The chain recombines TRBV7-9 with TRBJ2-3, with D maybe TRBD1 (5 bases). CDR3 length: 17 residues. Trimming cost V 2 bases and J 1 base, with 16 bases left between them. The germline CDR1 and CDR2 sequences are SEHNR and FQNEAQ (reference sequence). Written as DNA, the CDR3 is TGTGCCAGCAGCTTAATTCAGGGTTTTCTTGGCACAGATACGCAGTATTTT. This encodes CASSLIQGFLGTDTQYF.

This chain links TRBV7-9 with TRBJ2-1, with D possibly called TRBD1 or TRBD2 (5 bases each). The V end was cut by 5 bases, the J end by 0 bases, with 11 bases between. This CDR3 has 15 amino acids. CDR1 and CDR2 (germline): SEHNR, FQNEAQ (reference sequence). CDR3 nucleotide sequence: TGTGCCAGCAGCCCGGATGGGGGCTCCTACAATGAGCAGTTCTTC. Protein: CASSPDGGSYNEQFF. Combining the CDR3 with reference TRBV7-9 and TRBJ2-1 gives the whole variable domain DTGVSQNPRHKITKRGQNVTFRCDPISEHNRLYWYRQTLGQGPEFLTYFQNEAQLEKSRLLSDRFSAERPKGSFSTLEIQRTEQGDSAMYLCASSPDGGSYNEQFFGPGTRLTVL.

The chain combines TRBV6-2 or TRBV6-3 with TRBJ1-6; maybe TRBD1 (6 bases). Germline V gene data show CDR1 as MNHEY and CDR2 as SVGEGT. This CDR3 is 13 amino acids long. V dropped 6 bases and J dropped 9 bases, with 12 bases sitting between them. The CDR3 DNA sequence: TGTGCCAGCAGACAGGGAAAGTTTTCACCCCTCCACTTT. As protein: CASRQGKFSPLHF.

This clonotype was counted ten times or more. The gene calls are TRBV29-1 and TRBJ1-1, with TRBD1 matching 10 bases. Germline values: CDR1 SQVTM, CDR2 ANQGSEA. Trimming took 6 bases from V and 3 from J; bases not matched to a gene: 4. The CDR3 runs 13 residues. DNA for the CDR3: TGCAGCGTCGAGGACAGGGGGGACACTGAAGCTTTCTTT. Translated: CSVEDRGDTEAFF.

This clonotype was found a few times. CDR3 region: CSARNRGAHYGYTF. In nucleotides, the CDR3 is TGCAGTGCTAGGAACAGGGGCGCCCACTATGGCTACACCTTC. The rearrangement joins TRBV20-1 to TRBJ1-2, with 7 bases lining up with TRBD1. The CDR3 covers 14 residues. From germline, CDR1 is DFQATT and CDR2 SNEGSKA (reference sequence). V dropped 3 bases and J dropped 3; count of bases not matched to a gene: 7.

This clonotype was seen at least ten times. The chain carries TRBV18 and TRBJ1-5, with D unclear. Germline loops: CDR1 KGHSH, CDR2 LQKENI. Deletions cut 6 bases from V and 0 bases from J, with 6 bases between. The CDR3 loop spans 13 amino acids. The CDR3 loop is CASSEYSNQPQHF. The CDR3 nucleotides are TGTGCCAGCTCGGAATATAGCAATCAGCCCCAGCATTTT. The entire variable domain, with the rest obtained from reference TRBV18 and TRBJ1-5, is as follows: NAGVMQNPRHLVRRRGQEARLRCSPMKGHSHVYWYRQLPEEGLKFMVYLQKENIIDESGMPKERFSAEFPKEGPSILRIQQVVRGDSAAYFCASSEYSNQPQHFGDGTRLSIL.

The V call is TRBV7-3, the J call TRBJ2-7; perhaps TRBD2 as D (5 bases). Per the germline V gene, CDR1 is SGHTA and CDR2 is FQGTGA. The V end lost 8 bases, the J end lost 2 bases, and 16 bases lay between the germline ends. The CDR3 consists of 14 residues. In DNA form, the CDR3 reads TGTGCCAGCTCGGCCGGGGTAGGAGCCTACGAGCAGTACTTC. Translating it yields CASSAGVGAYEQYF.

This clonotype was recorded many times. CDR3 protein: CASSLAPRGRAGELFF. CDR3 DNA sequence: TGTGCCAGCAGCTTAGCCCCCAGGGGGCGAGCCGGGGAGCTGTTTTTT. V and J are TRBV11-2 and TRBJ2-2, with TRBD1 matching over 8 bases. V trimming: 1 base; J trimming: 6 bases; junction bases outside the gene matches: 7. The CDR3 spans 16 residues. Per germline, CDR1 SGHAT and CDR2 FQNNGV.

This clonotype has at least ten counts. The genes are TRBV6-1 and TRBJ1-6; 7 bases match TRBD1. The CDR3 has 13 residues. The V segment lost 7 bases and the J segment 8 bases; nucleotides outside the gene matches: 5. Germline V lookup: CDR1 MNHNS, CDR2 SASEGT. CDR3 amino acids: CASIWQGDSPLHF. The CDR3 nucleotides read TGTGCCAGCATTTGGCAGGGGGATTCACCCCTCCACTTT.

This clonotype was picked up many times. The chain employs TRBV18 and TRBJ1-2, with 7 bases matching TRBD1. V trimming: 2 bases; J trimming: 9 bases; junction bases outside the gene matches: 9. Germline CDR1 is KGHSH and CDR2 is LQKENI. The CDR3 runs 14 residues. The CDR3 is CASSPDGTARSYTF. The CDR3 DNA is TGTGCCAGCTCACCAGACGGGACAGCTAGGAGCTACACCTTC.

In this sample, this clonotype turned up a few times. The rearrangement links TRBV20-1 to TRBJ2-2; D remains ambiguous. V lost 5 bases, J lost 2 bases, and 6 bases lay in between. The CDR3 spans 12 residues. Germline V gives CDR1 DFQATT, CDR2 SNEGSKA (reference sequence). CDR3: CSAPTNTGELFF. CDR3 bases: TGCAGTGCTCCTACAAACACCGGGGAGCTGTTTTTT.

This clonotype was found many times. The genes are TRBV6-7 and TRBJ2-7, with a weak D call TRBD2 (5 bases). TRBV6-7 counts as an open reading frame of uncertain function. The germline V and J ends were trimmed by 0 bases and 5 bases, with 11 bases remaining between them. CDR3 length equals 14 residues. The CDR3 sequence: CASSYSWERHEQYF. CDR3 in DNA: TGTGCCAGCAGTTACTCGTGGGAGCGCCACGAGCAGTACTTC.

This clonotype was seen ten or more times. V is TRBV6-1 and J is TRBJ2-5; TRBD2 might be the D (5 bases). The CDR3 runs 15 residues. Trimming stripped 10 bases from V and 1 base from J, with 19 bases between. The germline V gene has CDR1 MNHNS and CDR2 SASEGT. CDR3 bases: TGTGCCACCAGGACGGGAACCGGACCCCAAGAGACCCAGTACTTC. Amino acid sequence: CATRTGTGPQETQYF.

The chain is built from TRBV9 and TRBJ2-2; tentatively, D is TRBD1 (5 bases). The CDR3 is 18 amino acids. CDR1 and CDR2 from the germline V gene are SGDLS and YYNGEE. The V and J ends lost 4 bases and 1 base respectively, with 20 bases between them. CDR3 sequence (DNA): TGTGCCAGCAGCCTACTGGACACCATCTCCGGGAACACCGGGGAGCTGTTTTTT. Translated: CASSLLDTISGNTGELFF.

This clonotype was found once. The rearrangement uses TRBV28 and TRBJ2-1; D may be TRBD2 (5 bases). V was cut by 11 bases and J by 7 bases, with 15 bases left in between. The CDR3 covers 12 residues. Germline V gene sequence: CDR1 MDHEN, CDR2 SYDVKM. In DNA, the CDR3 is TGTGCCTTACAAAACGGGGTAAATGAGCAGTTCTTC. It encodes CALQNGVNEQFF.

Only a few counts were recorded for this clonotype. The V call is TRBV14, the J call TRBJ2-6, with D tentatively TRBD1 (6 bases). The CDR3 runs to 20 residues. Germline V gives CDR1 SGHDN, CDR2 FVKESK. Trimming left V 0 bases short and J 0 bases short, with 18 bases between. The CDR3 loop reads CASSQESGRGPSSGANVLTF. The CDR3 DNA reads as TGTGCCAGCAGCCAAGAATCAGGCAGGGGTCCCTCCTCTGGGGCCAACGTCCTGACTTTC. The full variable domain, completed using reference TRBV14 and TRBJ2-6, is EAGVTQFPSHSVIEKGQTVTLRCDPISGHDNLYWYRRVMGKEIKFLLHFVKESKQDESGMPNNRFLAERTGGTYSTLKVQPAELEDSGVYFCASSQESGRGPSSGANVLTFGAGSRLTVL.